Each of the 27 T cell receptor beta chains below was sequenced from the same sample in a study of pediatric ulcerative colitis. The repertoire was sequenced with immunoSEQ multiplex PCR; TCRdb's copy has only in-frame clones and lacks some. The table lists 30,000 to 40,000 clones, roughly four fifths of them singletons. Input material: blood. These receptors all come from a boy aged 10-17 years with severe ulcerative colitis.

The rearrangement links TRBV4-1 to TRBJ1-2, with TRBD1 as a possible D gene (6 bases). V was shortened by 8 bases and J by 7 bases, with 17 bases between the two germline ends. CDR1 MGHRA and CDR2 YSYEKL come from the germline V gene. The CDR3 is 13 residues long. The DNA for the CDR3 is TGCGCCAGCCGGGGGGGGGCTGCGGGTGGCTACACCTTC. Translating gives CASRGGAAGGYTF.

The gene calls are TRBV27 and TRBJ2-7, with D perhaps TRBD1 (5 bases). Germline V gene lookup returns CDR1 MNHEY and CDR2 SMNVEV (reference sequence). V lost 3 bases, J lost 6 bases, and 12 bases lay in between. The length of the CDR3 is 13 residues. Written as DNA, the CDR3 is TGTGCCAGCAGTTTTGGCGTCAGGGCCGAGCAGTACTTC. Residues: CASSFGVRAEQYF.

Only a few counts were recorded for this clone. The CDR3 coding sequence is TGTGCCAGCAGTTTCCTCAATCAGCCCCAGCATTTT. It encodes CASSFLNQPQHF. This chain links TRBV27 with TRBJ1-5, with no clear D. CDR1 and CDR2 (germline): MNHEY, SMNVEV (reference sequence). V shed 3 bases and J shed 3 bases, with 3 bases lying between them. The CDR3 totals 12 residues.

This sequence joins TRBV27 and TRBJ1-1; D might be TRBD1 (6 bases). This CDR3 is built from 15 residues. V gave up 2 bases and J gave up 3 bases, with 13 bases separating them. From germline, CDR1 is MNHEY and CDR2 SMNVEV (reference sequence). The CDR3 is CASSLVGGGDTEAFF. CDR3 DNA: TGTGCCAGCAGTTTAGTAGGGGGTGGGGACACTGAAGCTTTCTTT.

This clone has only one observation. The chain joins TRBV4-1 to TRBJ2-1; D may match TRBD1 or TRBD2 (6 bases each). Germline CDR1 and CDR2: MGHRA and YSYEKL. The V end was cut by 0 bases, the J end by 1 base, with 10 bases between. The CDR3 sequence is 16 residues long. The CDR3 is CASSQDRGRSYNEQFF. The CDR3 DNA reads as TGCGCCAGCAGCCAAGATCGGGGGCGGTCCTACAATGAGCAGTTCTTC.

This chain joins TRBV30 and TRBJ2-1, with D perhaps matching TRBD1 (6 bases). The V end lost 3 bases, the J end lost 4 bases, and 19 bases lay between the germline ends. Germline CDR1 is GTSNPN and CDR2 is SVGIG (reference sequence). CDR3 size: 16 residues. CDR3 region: CAWSYQGLVSYNEQFF. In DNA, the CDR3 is TGTGCCTGGAGCTATCAGGGGCTAGTGTCTTACAATGAGCAGTTCTTC. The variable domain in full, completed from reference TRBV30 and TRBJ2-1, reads SQTIHQWPATLVQPVGSPLSLECTVEGTSNPNLYWYRQAAGRGLQLLFYSVGIGQISSEVPQNLSASRPQDRQFILSSKKLLLSDSGFYLCAWSYQGLVSYNEQFFGPGTRLTVL.

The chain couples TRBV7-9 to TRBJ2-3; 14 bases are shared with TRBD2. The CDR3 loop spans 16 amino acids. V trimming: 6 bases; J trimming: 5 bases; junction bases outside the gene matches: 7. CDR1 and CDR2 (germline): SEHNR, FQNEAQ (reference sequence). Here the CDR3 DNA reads TGTGCCAGCAGACCGACTAGCGGGGGGGCTGGAGATACGCAGTATTTT. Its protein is CASRPTSGGAGDTQYF.

CDR3 sequence reads: CASSIAQGLGIYNEQFF. In nucleotides, the CDR3 is TGTGCCAGTAGTATAGCTCAGGGACTAGGTATTTACAATGAGCAGTTCTTC. The chain couples TRBV19 to TRBJ2-1; 8 nucleotides line up with TRBD2. The CDR3 is 17 residues long. The V segment lost 1 base and the J segment 4 bases; nucleotides outside the gene matches: 9. Germline assignment: CDR1 LNHDA and CDR2 SQIVND (reference sequence).

The CDR3, as DNA: TGTGCCAGCAGCGTAGGTGCTGGGGGCGGGAACACTGAAGCTTTCTTT. Translating it yields CASSVGAGGGNTEAFF. The chain employs TRBV9 and TRBJ1-1; D possibly corresponds to TRBD1 (6 bases). V lost 0 bases and J lost 1, with 13 bases in between. Germline V gene lookup returns CDR1 SGDLS and CDR2 YYNGEE. The CDR3 extends over 16 amino acids.

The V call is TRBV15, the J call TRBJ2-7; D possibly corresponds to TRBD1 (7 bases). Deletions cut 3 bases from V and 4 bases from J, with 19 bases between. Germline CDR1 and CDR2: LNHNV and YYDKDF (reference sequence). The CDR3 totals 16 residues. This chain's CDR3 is CATSSDRARGNYEQYF. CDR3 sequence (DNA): TGTGCCACCAGCAGTGACAGGGCACGGGGGAATTACGAGCAGTACTTC.

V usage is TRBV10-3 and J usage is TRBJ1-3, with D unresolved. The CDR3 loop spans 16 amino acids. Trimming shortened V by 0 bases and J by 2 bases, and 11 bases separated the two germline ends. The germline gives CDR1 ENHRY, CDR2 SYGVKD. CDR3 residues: CAISESPYGAGNTIYF. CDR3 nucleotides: TGTGCCATCAGTGAGTCCCCATATGGAGCTGGAAACACCATATATTTT.

As DNA, the CDR3 is TGCAGTGCTAGAGCTGAAGAGACCCAGTACTTC. It encodes CSARAEETQYF. The V and J genes are TRBV20-1 and TRBJ2-5, with no clear D. Germline-derived CDR1 and CDR2 are DFQATT and SNEGSKA (reference sequence). The CDR3 runs to 11 residues. The V gene lost 1 base and the J gene lost 3 bases, with 3 bases spanning the gap.

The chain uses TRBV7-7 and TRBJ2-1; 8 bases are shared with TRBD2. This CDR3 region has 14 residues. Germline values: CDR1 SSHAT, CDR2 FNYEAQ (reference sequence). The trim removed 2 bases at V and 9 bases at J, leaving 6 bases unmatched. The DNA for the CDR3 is TGTGCCAGCAGCTTATCGGGGGGGCCTGGTGAGCAGTTCTTC. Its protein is CASSLSGGPGEQFF.

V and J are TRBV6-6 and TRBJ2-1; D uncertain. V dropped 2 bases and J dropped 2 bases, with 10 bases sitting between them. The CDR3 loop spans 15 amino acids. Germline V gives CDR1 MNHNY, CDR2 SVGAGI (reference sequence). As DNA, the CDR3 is TGTGCCAGCAGTTACGCGTGGGTGACCTACAATGAGCAGTTCTTC. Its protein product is CASSYAWVTYNEQFF.

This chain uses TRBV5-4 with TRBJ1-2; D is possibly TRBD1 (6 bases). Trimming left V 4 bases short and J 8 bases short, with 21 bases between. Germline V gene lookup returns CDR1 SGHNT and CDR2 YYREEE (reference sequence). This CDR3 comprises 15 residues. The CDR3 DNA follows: TGTGCCAGCAGCCTTTACTCGGACAGTGGCCTAGGCTACACCTTC. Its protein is CASSLYSDSGLGYTF.

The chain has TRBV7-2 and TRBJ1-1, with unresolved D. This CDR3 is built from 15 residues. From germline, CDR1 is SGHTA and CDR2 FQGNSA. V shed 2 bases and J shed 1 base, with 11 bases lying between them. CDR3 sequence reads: CASSLRSLGNTEAFF. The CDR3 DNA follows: TGTGCCAGCAGCTTAAGGAGCCTTGGGAACACTGAAGCTTTCTTT.

CDR3 protein: CASSLGRMAEAFF. The CDR3 region has the DNA TGTGCCAGCAGCTTAGGCAGAATGGCTGAAGCTTTCTTT. The chain links TRBV7-9 to TRBJ1-1; D gene unclear. The CDR3 has 13 residues. V was shortened by 1 base and J by 6 bases, with 9 bases between the two germline ends. Germline CDR1 reads SEHNR; CDR2 reads FQNEAQ (reference sequence).

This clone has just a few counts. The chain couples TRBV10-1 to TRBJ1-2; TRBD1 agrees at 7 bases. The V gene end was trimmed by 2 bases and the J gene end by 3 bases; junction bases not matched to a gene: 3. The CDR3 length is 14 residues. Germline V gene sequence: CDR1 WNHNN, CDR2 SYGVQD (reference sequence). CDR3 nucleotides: TGCGCCAGCAGTGAGGACAGGGAGGACTATGGCTACACCTTC. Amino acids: CASSEDREDYGYTF.

The CDR3 region is CAISEGRGSSYEQYF. The CDR3 DNA sequence: TGTGCCATCAGTGAGGGGAGAGGTAGCTCCTACGAGCAGTACTTC. The rearrangement links TRBV10-3 to TRBJ2-7; D possibly corresponds to TRBD2 (5 bases). Looked up from germline, CDR1 is ENHRY and CDR2 is SYGVKD. This CDR3 contains 15 residues. Between the trimmed V and J ends, which lost 2 bases and 0 bases, there was a span of 11 bases.

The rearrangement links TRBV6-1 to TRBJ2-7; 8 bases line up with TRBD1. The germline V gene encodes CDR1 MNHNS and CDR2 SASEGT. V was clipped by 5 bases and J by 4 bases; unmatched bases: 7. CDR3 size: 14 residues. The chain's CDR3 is CASSMDRERYEQYF. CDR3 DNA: TGTGCCAGCAGTATGGACAGGGAGAGATACGAGCAGTACTTC.

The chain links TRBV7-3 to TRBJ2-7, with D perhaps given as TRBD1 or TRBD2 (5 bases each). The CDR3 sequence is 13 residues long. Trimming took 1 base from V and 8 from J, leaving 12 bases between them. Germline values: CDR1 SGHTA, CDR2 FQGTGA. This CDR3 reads CASSLMVGDKQYF. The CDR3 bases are TGTGCCAGCAGCTTAATGGTGGGGGATAAGCAGTACTTC.

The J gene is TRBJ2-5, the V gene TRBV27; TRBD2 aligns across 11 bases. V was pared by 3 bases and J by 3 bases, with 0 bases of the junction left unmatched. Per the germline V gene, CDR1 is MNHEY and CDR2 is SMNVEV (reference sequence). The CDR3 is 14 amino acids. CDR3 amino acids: CASSFSGGEETQYF. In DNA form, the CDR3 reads TGTGCCAGCAGTTTTAGCGGGGGGGAAGAGACCCAGTACTTC.

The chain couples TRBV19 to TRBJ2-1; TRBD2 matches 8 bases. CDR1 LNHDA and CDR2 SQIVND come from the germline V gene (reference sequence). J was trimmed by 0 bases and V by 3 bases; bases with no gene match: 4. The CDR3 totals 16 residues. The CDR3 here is CASSISGTSSYNEQFF. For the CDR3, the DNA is TGTGCCAGTAGTATCTCGGGGACTAGCTCCTACAATGAGCAGTTCTTC.

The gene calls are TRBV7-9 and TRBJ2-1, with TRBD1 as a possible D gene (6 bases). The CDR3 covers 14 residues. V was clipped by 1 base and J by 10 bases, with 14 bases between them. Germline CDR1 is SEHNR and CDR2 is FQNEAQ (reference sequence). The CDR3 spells CASSLEGPGVEQFF. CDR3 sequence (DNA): TGTGCCAGCAGCTTAGAAGGTCCAGGGGTGGAGCAGTTCTTC. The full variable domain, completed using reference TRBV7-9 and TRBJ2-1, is DTGVSQNPRHKITKRGQNVTFRCDPISEHNRLYWYRQTLGQGPEFLTYFQNEAQLEKSRLLSDRFSAERPKGSFSTLEIQRTEQGDSAMYLCASSLEGPGVEQFFGPGTRLTVL.

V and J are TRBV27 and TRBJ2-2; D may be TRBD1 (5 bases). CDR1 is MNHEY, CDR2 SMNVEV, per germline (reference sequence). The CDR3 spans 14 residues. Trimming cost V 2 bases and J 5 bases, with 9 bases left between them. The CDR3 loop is CASSLDRGTGELFF. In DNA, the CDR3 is TGTGCCAGCAGTTTAGATAGGGGAACCGGGGAGCTGTTTTTT.

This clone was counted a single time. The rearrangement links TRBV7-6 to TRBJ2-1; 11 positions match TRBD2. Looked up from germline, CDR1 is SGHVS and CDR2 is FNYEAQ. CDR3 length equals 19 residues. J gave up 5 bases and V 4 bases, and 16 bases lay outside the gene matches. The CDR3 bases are TGTGCCAGCAGCTCGGGGCTAGCGGGGGGCCCATCCCCAAACAATGAGCAGTTCTTC. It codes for CASSSGLAGGPSPNNEQFF.

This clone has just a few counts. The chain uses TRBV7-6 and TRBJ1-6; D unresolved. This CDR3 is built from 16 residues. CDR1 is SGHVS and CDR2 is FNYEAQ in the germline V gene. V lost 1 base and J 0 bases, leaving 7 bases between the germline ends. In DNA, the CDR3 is TGTGCCAGCAGCTTAGGTCCGTACTCCTATAATTCACCCCTCCACTTT. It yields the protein CASSLGPYSYNSPLHF.